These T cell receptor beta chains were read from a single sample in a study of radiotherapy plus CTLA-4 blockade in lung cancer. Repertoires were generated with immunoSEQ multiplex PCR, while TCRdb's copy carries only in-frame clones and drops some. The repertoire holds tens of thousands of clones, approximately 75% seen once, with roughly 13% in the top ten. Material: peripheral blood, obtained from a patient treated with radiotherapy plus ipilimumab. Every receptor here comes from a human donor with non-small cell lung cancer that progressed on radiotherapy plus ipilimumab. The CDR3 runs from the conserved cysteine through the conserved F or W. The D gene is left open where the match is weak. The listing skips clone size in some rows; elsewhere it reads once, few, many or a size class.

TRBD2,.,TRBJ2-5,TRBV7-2,CASSSIASGGRETQYF,TGTGCCAGCAGCTCTATCGCTAGCGGGGGGAGGGAGACCCAGTACTTC
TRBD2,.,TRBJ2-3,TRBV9,CASSPGTSGEDTQYF,TGTGCCAGCAGCCCAGGGACTAGCGGGGAGGATACGCAGTATTTT
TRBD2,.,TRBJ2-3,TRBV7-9,CASSSAGERVFSTDTQYF,TGTGCCAGCAGCTCCGCGGGGGAGCGGGTCTTTAGCACAGATACGCAGTATTTT
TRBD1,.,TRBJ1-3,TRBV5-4,CASSPGQGAASGNTIYF,TGTGCCAGCAGCCCGGGACAGGGGGCTGCCTCTGGAAACACCATATATTTT
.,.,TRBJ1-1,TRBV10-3,CAISVQGPPEAFF,TGTGCCATCAGTGTACAGGGTCCCCCTGAAGCTTTCTTT
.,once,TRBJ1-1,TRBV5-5,CASSFGWGNTEAFF,TGTGCCAGCAGCTTTGGGTGGGGGAACACTGAAGCTTTCTTT
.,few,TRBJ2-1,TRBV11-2,CASSDGVYNEQFF,TGTGCCAGCAGCGACGGGGTCTACAATGAGCAGTTCTTC
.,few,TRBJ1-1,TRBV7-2,CASSLEGGLNTEAFF,TGTGCCAGCAGCCTGGAGGGGGGCCTGAACACTGAAGCTTTCTTT
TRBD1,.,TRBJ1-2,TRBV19,CASSIESGTGNLYGYTF,TGTGCCAGTAGTATCGAGAGCGGGACAGGGAACCTCTATGGCTACACCTTC
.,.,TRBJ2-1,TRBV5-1,CASSLEGGYNEQFF,TGCGCCAGCAGCTTGGAGGGTGGCTACAATGAGCAGTTCTTC
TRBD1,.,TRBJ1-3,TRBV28,CASNTGTAEISGNTIYF,TGTGCCAGCAACACCGGGACAGCTGAAATCTCTGGAAACACCATATATTTT
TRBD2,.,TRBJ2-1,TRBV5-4,CASSFSGGSYNEQFF,TGTGCCAGCAGCTTTAGCGGGGGCTCCTACAATGAGCAGTTCTTC
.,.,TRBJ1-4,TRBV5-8,CASSLWGRLNEKLFF,TGTGCCAGCAGCTTGTGGGGACGGCTCAATGAAAAACTGTTTTTT
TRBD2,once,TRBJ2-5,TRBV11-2,CASSLEPSGHETQYF,TGTGCCAGCAGCTTAGAGCCTAGCGGGCACGAGACCCAGTACTTC
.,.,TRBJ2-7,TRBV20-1,CSALQGDEQYF,TGCAGTGCCCTACAGGGAGACGAGCAGTACTTC
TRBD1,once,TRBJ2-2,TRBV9,CASSVATLGQGRTGELFF,TGTGCCAGCAGCGTAGCTACGTTGGGACAGGGGAGAACCGGGGAGCTGTTTTTT
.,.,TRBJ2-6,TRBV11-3,CASSVGFGANVLTF,TGTGCCAGCAGCGTTGGGTTTGGGGCCAACGTCCTGACTTTC
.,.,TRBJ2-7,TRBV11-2,CASSLTTRNEQYF,TGTGCCAGCAGCTTAACGACAAGAAACGAGCAGTACTTC
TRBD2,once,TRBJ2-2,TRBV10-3,CAIRSGTTNTGELFF,TGTGCCATCAGAAGCGGGACCACGAACACCGGGGAGCTGTTTTTT
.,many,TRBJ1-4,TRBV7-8,CASSLGGSGKLFF,TGTGCCAGCAGCTTAGGGGGCAGTGGAAAACTGTTTTTT
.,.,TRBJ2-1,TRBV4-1,CASSQETYNEQFF,TGCGCCAGCAGCCAAGAGACCTACAATGAGCAGTTCTTC
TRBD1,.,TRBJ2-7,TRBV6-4,CASSAPTGRYEQYF,TGTGCCAGCAGTGCCCCGACAGGGCGATACGAGCAGTACTTC
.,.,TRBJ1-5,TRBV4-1,CASSQDSSRSNQPQHF,TGCGCCAGCAGCCAAGATAGCAGTCGGAGCAATCAGCCCCAGCATTTT
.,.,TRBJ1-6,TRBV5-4,CASSFWGGNSPLHF,TGTGCCAGCAGCTTCTGGGGAGGAAATTCACCCCTCCACTTT
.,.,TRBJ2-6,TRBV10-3,CAISTSGADGANVLTF,TGTGCCATCAGTACTTCAGGGGCCGACGGGGCCAACGTCCTGACTTTC
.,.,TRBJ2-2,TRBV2,CASLLEPGARELFF,TGTGCCAGCCTCCTCGAGCCGGGGGCCAGGGAGCTGTTTTTT
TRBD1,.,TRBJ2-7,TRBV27,CASSLLTGGSEQYF,TGTGCCAGCAGTTTATTAACAGGGGGTAGCGAGCAGTACTTC
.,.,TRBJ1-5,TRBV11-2,CASTPGPNQPQHF,TGTGCCAGCACCCCGGGGCCCAATCAGCCCCAGCATTTT
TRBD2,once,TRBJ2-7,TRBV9,CASSVGTSGSFYEQYF,TGTGCCAGCAGCGTAGGTACCAGCGGGAGCTTCTACGAGCAGTACTTC
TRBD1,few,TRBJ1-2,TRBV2,CARTGGNYGYTF,TGTGCCAGAACAGGGGGAAACTATGGCTACACCTTC
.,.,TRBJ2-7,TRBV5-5,CASSLVSTLFAEQYF,TGTGCCAGCAGCTTGGTGAGCACCCTTTTTGCCGAGCAGTACTTC
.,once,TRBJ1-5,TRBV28,CASSLLGRGGNQPQHF,TGTGCCAGCAGTTTATTGGGGAGGGGAGGCAATCAGCCCCAGCATTTT
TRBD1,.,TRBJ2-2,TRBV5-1,CASSLGGPAGELFF,TGCGCCAGCAGCCTAGGGGGCCCAGCCGGGGAGCTGTTTTTT
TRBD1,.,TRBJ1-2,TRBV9,CASSPRDSGRDGYTF,TGTGCCAGCAGCCCGAGGGACAGCGGCAGGGATGGCTACACCTTC
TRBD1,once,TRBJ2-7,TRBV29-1,CSIQGPGYEQYF,TGCAGCATACAGGGGCCAGGCTACGAGCAGTACTTC
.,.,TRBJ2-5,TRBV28,CASTTGGRGETQYF,TGTGCCAGTACCACAGGGGGGAGGGGAGAGACCCAGTACTTC
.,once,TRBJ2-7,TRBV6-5,CASSYSLGGAYEQYF,TGTGCCAGCAGTTACTCTTTGGGCGGGGCCTACGAGCAGTACTTC
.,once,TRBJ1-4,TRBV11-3,CASSTPRGSNEKLFF,TGTGCCAGCAGCACTCCCAGGGGCTCTAATGAAAAACTGTTTTTT
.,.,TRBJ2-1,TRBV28,CVSSFWLAGAYNEQFF,TGTGTCAGCAGTTTTTGGCTGGCAGGGGCCTACAATGAGCAGTTCTTC
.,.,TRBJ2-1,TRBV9,CASSENPGLSSYNEQFF,TGTGCCAGCAGCGAAAACCCGGGACTGAGCTCCTACAATGAGCAGTTCTTC
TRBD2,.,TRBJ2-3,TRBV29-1,CSVGGTSGNVGTDTQYF,TGCAGCGTGGGGGGGACTAGCGGGAACGTCGGCACAGATACGCAGTATTTT
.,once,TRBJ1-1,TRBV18,CASSPGRNTVAFF,TGTGCCAGCTCACCGGGCAGGAACACTGTAGCTTTCTTT
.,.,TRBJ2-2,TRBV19,CASSIPQGGGKLFF,TGTGCCAGTAGTATCCCCCAGGGCGGGGGCAAGCTGTTTTTT
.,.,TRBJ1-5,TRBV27,CASSPARGSSNQPQHF,TGTGCCAGCAGTCCCGCCCGCGGGTCTAGCAATCAGCCCCAGCATTTT
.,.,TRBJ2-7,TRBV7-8,CASSLADSTREQYF,TGTGCCAGCAGCTTAGCCGACAGCACGAGAGAGCAGTACTTC
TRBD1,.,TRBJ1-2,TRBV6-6,CASSFQGAGYGYTF,TGTGCCAGCAGTTTTCAGGGGGCGGGCTATGGCTACACCTTC
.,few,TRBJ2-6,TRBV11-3,CASSFHSSGANVLTF,TGTGCCAGCAGCTTTCATAGCTCTGGGGCCAACGTCCTGACTTTC
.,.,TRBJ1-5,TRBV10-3,CAISESVVISNQPQHF,TGTGCCATCAGTGAGTCAGTGGTGATCAGCAATCAGCCCCAGCATTTT
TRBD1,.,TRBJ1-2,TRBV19,CASYGQGESNYGYTF,TGTGCCAGTTACGGACAGGGGGAGTCTAACTATGGCTACACCTTC
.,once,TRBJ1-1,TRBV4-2,CASSRVGDMNTEAFF,TGTGCCAGCAGCCGAGTAGGGGACATGAACACTGAAGCTTTCTTT
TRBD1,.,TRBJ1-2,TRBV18,CASSPTGQASNYGYTF,TGTGCCAGCTCACCAACGGGACAGGCCTCTAACTATGGCTACACCTTC
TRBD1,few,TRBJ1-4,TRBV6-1,CASSSRTGVNEKLFF,TGTGCCAGCAGTTCCCGGACAGGGGTAAATGAAAAACTGTTTTTT
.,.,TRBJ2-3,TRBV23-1,CASSQPWDFLWGDTQYF,TGCGCCAGCAGTCAACCCTGGGACTTCCTTTGGGGAGATACGCAGTATTTT
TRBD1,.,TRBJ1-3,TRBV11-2,CATNGRGGFNSGNTIYF,TGTGCCACGAACGGCAGGGGGGGATTCAACTCTGGAAACACCATATATTTT
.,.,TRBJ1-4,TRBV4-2,CASSQDFGTSFEKLFF,TGTGCCAGCAGCCAAGATTTTGGGACCTCCTTTGAAAAACTGTTTTTT
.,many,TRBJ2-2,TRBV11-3,CASSFRGKVTGELFF,TGTGCCAGCAGCTTCAGGGGAAAGGTCACCGGGGAGCTGTTTTTT
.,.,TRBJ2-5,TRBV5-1,CASSSGPLETQYF,TGCGCCAGCAGCTCGGGACCCCTAGAGACCCAGTACTTC
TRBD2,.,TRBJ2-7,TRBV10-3,CAIGFGGRADEQYF,TGTGCCATCGGTTTCGGCGGGAGGGCCGACGAGCAGTACTTC